These 13 T cell receptor beta chains share one sample of origin, sequenced in a study of blood T cell repertoires in COVID-19. Assay: immunoSEQ multiplex PCR; the TCRdb copy retains only in-frame clones and omits some. The sample consists of about 120,000 clones, 75% to 90% of them appearing once. Input material: peripheral blood. Every receptor here comes from a man aged 25-40 years with acute or convalescent COVID-19.

The CDR3 loop reads CAWSNGQGLETQYF. The CDR3 coding sequence is TGTGCCTGGAGTAACGGACAGGGACTGGAGACCCAGTACTTC. The chain joins TRBV30 to TRBJ2-5, with TRBD1 matching over 8 bases. V lost 2 bases, J lost 5 bases, and 7 bases stayed unmatched. The germline V gene has CDR1 GTSNPN and CDR2 SVGIG (reference sequence). The CDR3 length is 14 residues.

This chain connects TRBV9 to TRBJ2-3; 8 bases align to TRBD2. The germline V gene has CDR1 SGDLS and CDR2 YYNGEE. CDR3 length: 17 residues. With V trimmed by 4 bases and J by 4 bases, 14 bases remained unmatched. This CDR3 reads CASSSNVAGMDSDTQYF. DNA for the CDR3: TGTGCCAGCAGCTCGAACGTAGCGGGAATGGACTCAGATACGCAGTATTTT.

This chain links TRBV20-1 with TRBJ1-2; D not resolved. V dropped 3 bases and J dropped 3 bases, with 11 bases sitting between them. The CDR3 runs 13 residues. The germline gives CDR1 DFQATT, CDR2 SNEGSKA (reference sequence). The chain's CDR3 is CSASVLTDYGYTF. CDR3 bases: TGCAGTGCTAGTGTCCTCACAGACTATGGCTACACCTTC.

In nucleotides, the CDR3 is TGTGCCTGGAGTGATAGGTCAGGGAGGAGCACAGATACGCAGTATTTT. Residues: CAWSDRSGRSTDTQYF. This chain joins TRBV30 and TRBJ2-3, with D possibly matching TRBD2 (6 bases). The V end lost 1 base, the J end lost 0 bases, and 14 bases lay between the germline ends. The V gene's germline CDR1 is GTSNPN and CDR2 SVGIG (reference sequence). The CDR3 has 16 residues. The entire variable domain, with the rest obtained from reference TRBV30 and TRBJ2-3, is as follows: SQTIHQWPATLVQPVGSPLSLECTVEGTSNPNLYWYRQAAGRGLQLLFYSVGIGQISSEVPQNLSASRPQDRQFILSSKKLLLSDSGFYLCAWSDRSGRSTDTQYFGPGTRLTVL.

This clone came up a few times. The CDR3 loop is CASSEQGDTGELFF. The CDR3 DNA follows: TGTGCCAGCAGTGAACAGGGGGATACCGGGGAGCTGTTTTTT. The chain has TRBV6-4 and TRBJ2-2, with 8 bases identical to TRBD1. The length of the CDR3 is 14 residues. V was clipped by 3 bases and J by 5 bases; unmatched bases: 2. Looked up from germline, CDR1 is MRHNA and CDR2 is SNTAGT.

The rearrangement uses TRBV7-3 and TRBJ1-6; perhaps TRBD1 as D (6 bases). The germline gives CDR1 SGHTA, CDR2 FQGTGA. This CDR3 is 15 amino acids long. The germline V and J ends were trimmed by 5 bases and 5 bases, with 13 bases remaining between them. The CDR3 loop is CASSATGTDNSPLHF. As DNA, the CDR3 is TGTGCCAGCAGCGCTACAGGGACCGATAATTCACCCCTCCACTTT.

The chain couples TRBV19 to TRBJ2-1; 11 bases map to TRBD2. The ends lost 3 bases at V and 6 bases at J; junction bases unmatched: 4. Germline CDR1 is LNHDA and CDR2 is SQIVND (reference sequence). CDR3 length: 15 amino acids. CDR3 in amino acids: CASSIISGRGNEQFF. DNA for the CDR3: TGTGCCAGTAGTATCATTAGCGGGAGGGGCAATGAGCAGTTCTTC.

V is TRBV4-2 and J is TRBJ2-7; the D is unclear. The CDR3 spans 16 residues. The V end was cut by 0 bases, the J end by 0 bases, with 12 bases between. Germline assignment: CDR1 LGHNA and CDR2 YNFKEQ. CDR3 sequence: CASSQDKQMLSYEQYF. The CDR3 bases are TGTGCCAGCAGCCAAGATAAGCAAATGCTCTCCTACGAGCAGTACTTC.

The chain uses TRBV5-1 and TRBJ1-1; D possibly corresponds to TRBD1 (5 bases). The V end lost 5 bases, the J end lost 4 bases, and 9 bases lay between the germline ends. CDR1 and CDR2 (germline): SGHRS, YFSETQ. This CDR3 contains 12 residues. The CDR3 DNA sequence: TGCGCCAGCAGGGGGCGCGGCACTGAAGCTTTCTTT. Protein product: CASRGRGTEAFF.

The rearrangement joins TRBV5-4 to TRBJ2-1; TRBD2 aligns across 8 bases. Germline CDR1 SGHNT, CDR2 YYREEE (reference sequence). Trimming cost V 0 bases and J 3 bases; bases outside gene matches: 11. This CDR3 has 18 amino acids. CDR3 loop: CASSLAPSGGLIYNEQFF. CDR3 nucleotide sequence: TGTGCCAGCAGCTTGGCCCCCAGCGGGGGTTTGATCTACAATGAGCAGTTCTTC. The variable domain in full, completed from reference TRBV5-4 and TRBJ2-1, reads ETGVTQSPTHLIKTRGQQVTLRCSSQSGHNTVSWYQQALGQGPQFIFQYYREEENGRGNFPPRFSGLQFPNYSSELNVNALELDDSALYLCASSLAPSGGLIYNEQFFGPGTRLTVL.

The chain carries TRBV20-1 and TRBJ2-3; 7 nucleotides align to TRBD1. J gave up 4 bases and V 3 bases, and 7 bases lay outside the gene matches. Germline lookup yields CDR1 DFQATT and CDR2 SNEGSKA (reference sequence). The CDR3 totals 14 residues. The CDR3 region is CSASRATGPDTQYF. The DNA for the CDR3 is TGCAGTGCTAGTCGGGCGACAGGGCCAGATACGCAGTATTTT.

The genes are TRBV18 and TRBJ2-7; a weak D match, TRBD1 (6 bases). Germline V gene lookup returns CDR1 KGHSH and CDR2 LQKENI. The V and J ends lost 4 bases and 3 bases respectively, with 7 bases between them. There are 12 residues in the CDR3. The CDR3 spells CASSLQGYEQYF. The CDR3 DNA follows: TGTGCCAGCTCACTACAGGGCTACGAGCAGTACTTC.

V and J are TRBV19 and TRBJ1-1, with D unresolved. Per the germline V gene, CDR1 is LNHDA and CDR2 is SQIVND (reference sequence). This CDR3 spans 15 amino acids. V lost 7 bases, J lost 0 bases, and 15 bases lay in between. CDR3: CASIPTPGLNTEAFF. CDR3 coding DNA: TGTGCCAGTATCCCAACACCGGGTCTGAACACTGAAGCTTTCTTT.